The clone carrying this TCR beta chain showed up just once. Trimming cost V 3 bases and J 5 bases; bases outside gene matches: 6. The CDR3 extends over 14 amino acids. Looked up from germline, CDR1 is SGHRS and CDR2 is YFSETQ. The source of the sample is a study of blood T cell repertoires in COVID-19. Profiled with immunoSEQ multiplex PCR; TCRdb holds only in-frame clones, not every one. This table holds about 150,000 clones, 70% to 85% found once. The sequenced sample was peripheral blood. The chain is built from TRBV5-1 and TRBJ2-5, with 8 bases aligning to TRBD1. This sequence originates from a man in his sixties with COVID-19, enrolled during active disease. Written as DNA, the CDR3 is TGCGCCAGCAGCTCGGACAGGGACGGTGAGACCCAGTACTTC. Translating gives CASSSDRDGETQYF.